This T cell receptor beta chain stems from a study of T cell repertoires in cytomegalovirus infection. TCRdb analysed the reads with MiXCR anew, one entry per CDR3 protein. The repertoire consists of about 50,000 distinct CDR3 sequences, with 15% to 20% occurring once and the leading ten covering 80%. This clonotype was counted ten times or more. The antigen is not known. V lost 5 bases and J lost 5; bases outside the gene matches: 4. The germline CDR1 and CDR2 sequences are MGHRA and YSYEKL. The CDR3 consists of 13 residues. Sample: CD8+ T cells from cultured PBMCs, taken from culture after CMV antigen stimulation. The genes are TRBV4-1 and TRBJ2-5; 8 nucleotides match TRBD2. The receptor comes from a human donor in good health (CMV status not recorded). Some clones in this sample may be carry-over from other donors' samples. The CDR3 coding sequence is TGCGCCAGCAGCGCCGGCGGGAGGGAGACCCAGTACTTC. It codes for CASSAGGRETQYF.